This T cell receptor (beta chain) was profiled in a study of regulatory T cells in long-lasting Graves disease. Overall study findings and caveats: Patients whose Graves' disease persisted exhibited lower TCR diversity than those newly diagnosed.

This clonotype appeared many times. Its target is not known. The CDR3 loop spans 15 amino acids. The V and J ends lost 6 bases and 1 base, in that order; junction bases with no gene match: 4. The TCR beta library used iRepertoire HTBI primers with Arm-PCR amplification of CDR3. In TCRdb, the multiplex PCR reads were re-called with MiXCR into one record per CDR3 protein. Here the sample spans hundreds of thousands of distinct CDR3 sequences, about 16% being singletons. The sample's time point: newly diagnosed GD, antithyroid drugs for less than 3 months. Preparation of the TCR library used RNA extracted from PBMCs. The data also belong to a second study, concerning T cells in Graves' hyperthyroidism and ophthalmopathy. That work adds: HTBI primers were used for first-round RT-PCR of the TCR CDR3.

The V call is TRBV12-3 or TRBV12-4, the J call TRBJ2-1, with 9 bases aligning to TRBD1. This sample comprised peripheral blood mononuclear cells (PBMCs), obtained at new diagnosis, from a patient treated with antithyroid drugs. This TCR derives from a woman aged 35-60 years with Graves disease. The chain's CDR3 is CASSPTGGSYNEQFF. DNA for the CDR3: TGTGCCAGCAGCCCGACAGGGGGTTCCTACAATGAGCAGTTCTTC.